This TCR beta chain appears in the sequencing data of a study of blood T cell repertoires in COVID-19. As for the study in general: Both acute and convalescent COVID-19 samples were obtained from the United States, Italy and Spain. Nucleic acid was either cDNA or gDNA, and it came from T cells, B-cell-depleted T cells, or PBMCs.

From germline, CDR1 is KGHDR and CDR2 SFDVKD. The CDR3 is 15 amino acids. V trimming: 7 bases; J trimming: 5 bases; junction bases outside the gene matches: 9. How the authors handled the data: Amplification from reference gene primers served as the basis for estimated nucleated cell counts. Assay: immunoSEQ multiplex PCR; the TCRdb copy retains only in-frame clones and omits some. The DNA was the basis for D and trimming; V, J and clone size are from that table. The table lists tens of thousands of clones, around 87% of them singletons. Sample: peripheral blood. The sequence was obtained from a man aged 50 to 59 with active COVID-19. V usage is TRBV24-1 and J usage is TRBJ2-1, with 8 bases identical to TRBD2. DNA for the CDR3: TGTGCCACCAGGTTACGGGGGGGCGCCGACAATGAGCAGTTCTTC. Its protein product is CATRLRGGADNEQFF.